These T cell receptor beta chains were read from a single sample in a study of T cell repertoires in cytomegalovirus infection. TCRdb re-called the reads with MiXCR, one entry per CDR3 protein. The data hold fewer than 85,000 distinct CDR3 sequences, with approximately 45% observed a single time. These TCRs' antigens remain unknown. The material sequenced was CD8+ T cells from cultured PBMCs, taken from culture after CMV antigen stimulation. These receptor sequences come from a human donor in good health (CMV status not recorded). Some clones in this sample may be carry-over from other donors' samples. The CDR3 runs from the conserved cysteine through the conserved F or W. The order of the fields is V gene, J gene, D gene, clone size, CDR3 protein, CDR3 DNA. A D gene is named only where the DNA matches it firmly. Clone size appears in some rows only: once, few, many, or a class for an expanded clone.

TRBV7-2	TRBJ2-7	NA	few	CASSGPLGWEQYF	TGTGCCAGCAGCGGTCCCCTGGGTTGGGAGCAGTACTTC
TRBV6-8	TRBJ2-7	NA	NA	CASSLSPPHTSSYEQYF	TGTGCCAGCAGTTTAAGCCCCCCACACACAAGCTCCTACGAGCAGTACTTC
TRBV6-1	TRBJ1-2	NA	NA	CASKRQGRRYGGYTF	TGTGCCAGCAAGCGGCAGGGGCGACGTTATGGTGGCTACACCTTC
TRBV19	TRBJ1-1	NA	NA	CASSIPSNTEAFF	TGTGCCAGTAGTATCCCTTCGAACACTGAAGCTTTCTTT
TRBV5-4	TRBJ2-5	NA	NA	CASSWESAKTQYF	TGTGCCAGCAGCTGGGAAAGTGCGAAGACCCAGTACTTC
TRBV19	TRBJ2-2	NA	NA	CASSSPLGAGELFF	TGTGCCAGTAGTTCACCCCTGGGGGCCGGGGAGCTGTTTTTT
TRBV7-3	TRBJ1-2	TRBD1	few	CASSLQGGYGYTF	TGTGCCAGCAGCTTACAGGGGGGCTATGGCTACACCTTC
TRBV13	TRBJ1-6	TRBD1	NA	CASSPRDRAGNSPLHF	TGTGCCAGCAGCCCAAGGGACAGGGCTGGGAATTCACCCCTCCACTTT
TRBV7-8	TRBJ2-5	TRBD2	many	CASSYAGTSDQETQYF	TGTGCCAGCAGCTACGCCGGGACTAGCGACCAAGAGACCCAGTACTTC
TRBV7-2	TRBJ1-2	NA	few	CASITPANGYTF	TGTGCCAGCATAACCCCGGCGAATGGCTACACCTTC
TRBV7-8	TRBJ2-1	TRBD1	NA	CASSLAPLTGSYNEQFF	TGTGCCAGCAGCTTAGCGCCCTTGACAGGGAGTTACAATGAGCAGTTCTTC
TRBV12-3/TRBV12-4	TRBJ2-1	NA	NA	CASSFGVGREQFF	TGTGCCAGCAGTTTCGGGGTCGGGCGTGAGCAGTTCTTC